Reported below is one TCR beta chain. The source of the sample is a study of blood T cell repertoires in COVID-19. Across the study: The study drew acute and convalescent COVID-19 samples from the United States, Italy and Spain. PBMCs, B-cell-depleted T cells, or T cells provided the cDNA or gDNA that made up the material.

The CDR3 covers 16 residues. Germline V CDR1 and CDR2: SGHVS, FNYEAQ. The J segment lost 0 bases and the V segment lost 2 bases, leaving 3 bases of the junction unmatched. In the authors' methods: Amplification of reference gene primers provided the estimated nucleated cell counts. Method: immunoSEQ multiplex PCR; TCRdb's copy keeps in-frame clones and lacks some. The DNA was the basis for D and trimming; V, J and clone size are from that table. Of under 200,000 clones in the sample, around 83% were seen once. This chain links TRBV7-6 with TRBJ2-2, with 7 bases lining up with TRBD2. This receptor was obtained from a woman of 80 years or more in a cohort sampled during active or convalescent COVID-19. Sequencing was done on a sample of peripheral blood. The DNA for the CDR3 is TGTGCCAGCAGCTTACCTAGCGGCGCGAACACCGGGGAGCTGTTTTTT. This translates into CASSLPSGANTGELFF.